The following is a T cell receptor beta chain sequence with its context. This entry comes from a study of blood T cell repertoires in COVID-19. Looking at the study overall: Both acute and convalescent COVID-19 samples were obtained from the United States, Italy and Spain. PBMCs, B-cell-depleted T cells, or T cells were the source of the cDNA or gDNA that made up the material.

As handled by the study authors: Cell counts per sample came from amplifying reference gene primers. Assay used: immunoSEQ multiplex PCR; TCRdb lists only in-frame clones, some missing. That table furnishes V, J and clone size, whereas the DNA furnished D and trimming. Of 110,000 or so clones in the sample, about 88% were seen once. V gave up 4 bases and J gave up 6 bases; unmatched junction bases: 6. The CDR3 consists of 14 residues. Germline V gene data show CDR1 as WNHNN and CDR2 as SYGVQD (reference sequence). This receptor was taken from a woman in her 70s who had recovered from COVID-19. Sequenced: peripheral blood. V usage is TRBV10-1 and J usage is TRBJ2-1; 7 bases align to TRBD1. CDR3 nucleotides: TGCGCCAGCAGTGGTTGGGACAGCCTCAATGAGCAGTTCTTC. Translated, it gives CASSGWDSLNEQFF.